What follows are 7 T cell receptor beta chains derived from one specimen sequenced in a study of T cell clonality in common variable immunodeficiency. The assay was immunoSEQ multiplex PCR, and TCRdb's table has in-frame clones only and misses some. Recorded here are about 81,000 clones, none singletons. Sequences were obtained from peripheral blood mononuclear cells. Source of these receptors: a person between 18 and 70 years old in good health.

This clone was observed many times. The CDR3 sequence is CASSIGGAFYEQYF. Incomplete CDR3 DNA: TGTGCCAGCAGTATAGGGGGCGCCTTCTACGAG. The V call is TRBV2, the J call TRBJ2-7; 7 bases are a match to TRBD1. The read halts 3 residues ahead of the CDR3 end, with the missing end drawn from the germline J gene. V lost 5 bases, J lost 3 bases, and 7 bases stayed unmatched. Germline V gene data show CDR1 as SNHLY and CDR2 as FYNNEI. The CDR3 contains 14 residues.

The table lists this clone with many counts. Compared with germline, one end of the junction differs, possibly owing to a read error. The CDR3 reads CAWVLAGGSEANVLTF. Incomplete CDR3 DNA: TGTGCCTGGGTACTAGCGGGAGGCTCTGAGGCCAACGTC. The chain uses TRBV30 and TRBJ2-6, with 12 bases aligning to TRBD2. Coverage ceases 3 residues before the CDR3 finishes, and the germline J gene fills in the end. Germline loops: CDR1 GTSNPN, CDR2 SVGIG (reference sequence). The CDR3 has 16 residues.

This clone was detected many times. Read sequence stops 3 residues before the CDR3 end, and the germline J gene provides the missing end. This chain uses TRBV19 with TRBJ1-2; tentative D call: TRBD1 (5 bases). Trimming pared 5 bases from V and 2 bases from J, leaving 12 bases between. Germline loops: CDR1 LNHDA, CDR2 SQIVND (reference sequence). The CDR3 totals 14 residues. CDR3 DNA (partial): TGTGCCAGTAGTCCGACGACAGCCAACTATGGC. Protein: CASSPTTANYG. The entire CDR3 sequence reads CASSPTTANYGYTF.

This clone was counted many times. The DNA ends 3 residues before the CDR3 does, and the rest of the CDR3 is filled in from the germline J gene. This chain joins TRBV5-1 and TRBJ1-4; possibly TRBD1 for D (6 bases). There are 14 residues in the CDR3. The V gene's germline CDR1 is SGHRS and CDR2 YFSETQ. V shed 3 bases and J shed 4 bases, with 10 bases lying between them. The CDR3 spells CASSYRADNEKLFF. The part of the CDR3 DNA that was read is TGCGCCAGCAGCTACAGGGCCGATAATGAAAAA.

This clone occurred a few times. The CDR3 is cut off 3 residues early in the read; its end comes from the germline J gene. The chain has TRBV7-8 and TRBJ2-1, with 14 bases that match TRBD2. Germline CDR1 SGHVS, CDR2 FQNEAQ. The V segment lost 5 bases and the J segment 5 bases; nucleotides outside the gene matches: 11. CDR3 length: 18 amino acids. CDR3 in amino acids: CASSATSGRATRNNEQFF. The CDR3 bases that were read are TGTGCCAGCAGCGCGACTAGCGGGAGGGCCACACGGAACAATGAG.

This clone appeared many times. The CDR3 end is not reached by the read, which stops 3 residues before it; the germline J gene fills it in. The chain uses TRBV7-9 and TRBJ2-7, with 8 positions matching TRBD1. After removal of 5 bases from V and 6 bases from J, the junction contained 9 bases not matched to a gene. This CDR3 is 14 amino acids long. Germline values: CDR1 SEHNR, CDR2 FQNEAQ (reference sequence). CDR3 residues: CASSPPGQVGEQYF. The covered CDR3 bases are TGTGCCAGCAGCCCACCGGGACAGGTCGGCGAG. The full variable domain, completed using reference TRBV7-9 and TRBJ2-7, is DTGVSQNPRHKITKRGQNVTFRCDPISEHNRLYWYRQTLGQGPEFLTYFQNEAQLEKSRLLSDRFSAERPKGSFSTLEIQRTEQGDSAMYLCASSPPGQVGEQYFGPGTRLTVT.

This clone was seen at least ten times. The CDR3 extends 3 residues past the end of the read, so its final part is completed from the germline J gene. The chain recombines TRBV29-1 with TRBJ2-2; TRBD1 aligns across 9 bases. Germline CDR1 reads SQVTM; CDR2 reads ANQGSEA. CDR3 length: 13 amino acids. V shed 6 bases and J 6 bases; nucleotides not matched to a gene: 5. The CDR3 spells CSVEGQGSGELFF. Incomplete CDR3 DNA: TGCAGCGTCGAGGGACAGGGTTCCGGGGAG.